The TCR beta chain described here comes from a study of T cells after yellow fever vaccination. Using its own MiXCR run on the 5' RACE reads, TCRdb lists one record per CDR3 protein. In the table there are fewer than 450,000 distinct CDR3 sequences, around 10% of which are singletons. CDR1 SGHVS and CDR2 FQNEAQ come from the germline V gene. The CDR3 is 15 amino acids. Trimming shortened V by 3 bases and J by 6 bases, and 14 bases separated the two germline ends. This clonotype was seen many times. The receptor was isolated from a man aged 18 to 29 who received the YFV17D yellow fever vaccine. The sample consisted of PBMCs, taken on the day of the first yellow fever vaccination. The chain uses TRBV7-8 and TRBJ2-2; D may correspond to TRBD1 or TRBD2 (5 bases each). The CDR3 region is CASSFQGVSAGELFF. The CDR3 DNA reads as TGTGCCAGCAGCTTTCAGGGAGTGTCGGCCGGGGAGCTGTTTTTT.